These 17 T cell receptor beta chains were sequenced from one sample in a study of cytomegalovirus exposure and HLA in healthy donors. The PCR employed 60 Vbeta primers together with 13 Jbeta primers. Profiled with immunoSEQ multiplex PCR; TCRdb holds only in-frame clones, not every one. The data hold about 140,000 clones, with around 80% observed a single time. The sequenced sample was PBMCs. The receptor set was obtained from a female donor in good health and CMV-seronegative.

This chain links TRBV12-5 with TRBJ2-7; unclear D gene. Germline V lookup: CDR1 LGHNT, CDR2 FRNRAP. The CDR3 is 12 amino acids. CDR3 sequence: CASSPSSYEQYF. The CDR3 DNA reads as TGTGCGAGTAGCCCAAGCTCCTACGAGCAGTACTTC.

Only a few counts were recorded for this clone. The chain links TRBV5-1 to TRBJ1-4; no definite D call. This CDR3 has 14 amino acids. CDR1 and CDR2 (germline): SGHRS, YFSETQ. Trimming stripped 0 bases from V and 5 bases from J, with 8 bases between. The CDR3: CASSLEPPNEKLFF. The CDR3 region has the DNA TGCGCCAGCAGCTTGGAGCCACCGAATGAAAAACTGTTTTTT.

The chain links TRBV16 to TRBJ1-5, with D possibly TRBD1 on 5 matching bases. The ends were cut back, 0 bases at V and 8 bases at J, with 11 bases in the middle. The CDR3 covers 14 residues. Germline CDR1 reads KGHSY; CDR2 reads FQNENV. CDR3 nucleotide sequence: TGTGCCAGCAGCCAATCGTGGGGCGGGGAGCCCCAGCATTTT. It yields the protein CASSQSWGGEPQHF.

The chain has TRBV28 and TRBJ1-2, with 8 bases matching TRBD1. CDR1 is MDHEN and CDR2 is SYDVKM in the germline V gene. The CDR3 is made up of 14 amino acids. The trim removed 5 bases at V and 7 bases at J, leaving 9 bases unmatched. The CDR3 DNA reads TGTGCCAGCAGTCCGGACAGGGTAGGGGGTGGCTACACCTTC. It specifies CASSPDRVGGGYTF.

The chain recombines TRBV18 with TRBJ1-5, with 9 bases lining up with TRBD1. Germline assignment: CDR1 KGHSH and CDR2 LQKENI. The CDR3 length is 15 residues. After removal of 2 bases from V and 3 bases from J, the junction contained 2 bases not matched to a gene. CDR3 coding DNA: TGTGCCAGCTCACCAGGGACAGGGAACAATCAGCCCCAGCATTTT. Translating it yields CASSPGTGNNQPQHF. The whole variable domain, remainder taken from reference TRBV18 and TRBJ1-5, is NAGVMQNPRHLVRRRGQEARLRCSPMKGHSHVYWYRQLPEEGLKFMVYLQKENIIDESGMPKERFSAEFPKEGPSILRIQQVVRGDSAAYFCASSPGTGNNQPQHFGDGTRLSIL.

The chain links TRBV11-1 to TRBJ2-7; 7 positions agree with TRBD1. Per germline, CDR1 SGHAT and CDR2 FQDESV (reference sequence). The CDR3 consists of 12 residues. The ends lost 5 bases at V and 6 bases at J; junction bases unmatched: 4. CDR3 coding DNA: TGTGCCAGCAGCCAAGACAGGGCCGAGCAGTACTTC. Translated: CASSQDRAEQYF.

J is TRBJ2-3 and V is TRBV27; the D is unclear. The CDR3 has 12 amino acids. Germline lookup yields CDR1 MNHEY and CDR2 SMNVEV (reference sequence). V dropped 2 bases and J dropped 5 bases, with 5 bases sitting between them. This CDR3 reads CASSLRGDTQYF. Written as DNA, the CDR3 is TGTGCCAGCAGTTTACGCGGAGATACGCAGTATTTT.

This clone occurred a few times. The chain recombines TRBV6-6 with TRBJ2-5; D may be TRBD1 (5 bases). The CDR3 is 14 residues long. CDR1 and CDR2 (germline): MNHNY, SVGAGI (reference sequence). The ends were cut back, 2 bases at V and 3 bases at J, with 10 bases in the middle. The CDR3 is CASSYVGREETQYF. The CDR3 DNA is TGTGCCAGCAGTTACGTGGGCAGGGAAGAGACCCAGTACTTC.

The V call is TRBV5-1, the J call TRBJ2-5, with D possibly being TRBD2 (5 bases). Near its end, the DNA agrees better with TRBJ2-7, so the J call may be wrong. This CDR3 has 13 residues. Germline CDR1 is SGHRS and CDR2 is YFSETQ. This CDR3 is CASSGRTGYEQYF. CDR3 coding DNA: TGCGCCAGCAGCGGCAGGACTGGGTACGAGCAGTACTTC.

The rearrangement uses TRBV7-2 and TRBJ1-5; 9 bases are a match to TRBD1. The junction had 12 bases not matched to a gene; V was cut back by 5 bases and J by 7 bases. The CDR3 length is 16 residues. Germline V lookup: CDR1 SGHTA, CDR2 FQGNSA. The DNA for the CDR3 is TGTGCCAGCAGCCTTTCCGGGACAGGGAGAGGGCAGCCCCAGCATTTT. Translated, it gives CASSLSGTGRGQPQHF. Full variable domain (remainder filled in from reference TRBV7-2 and TRBJ1-5): GAGVSQSPSNKVTEKGKDVELRCDPISGHTALYWYRQSLGQGLEFLIYFQGNSAPDKSGLPSDRFSAERTGGSVSTLTIQRTQQEDSAVYLCASSLSGTGRGQPQHFGDGTRLSIL.

The chain links TRBV4-1 to TRBJ1-1, with 7 bases identical to TRBD1. This CDR3 contains 15 residues. Per the germline V gene, CDR1 is MGHRA and CDR2 is YSYEKL. V gave up 1 base and J gave up 6 bases; unmatched junction bases: 8. CDR3 sequence: CASSQGRQGGAEAFF. The DNA for the CDR3 is TGCGCCAGCAGCCAAGGCCGACAGGGTGGGGCTGAAGCTTTCTTT.

This chain joins TRBV27 and TRBJ2-5, with 13 bases matching TRBD2. The CDR3 contains 16 residues. The V gene's germline CDR1 is MNHEY and CDR2 SMNVEV (reference sequence). J lost 5 bases, V lost 5 bases, and 8 bases had no gene match. The CDR3 here is CASSLRTSGSWETQYF. The CDR3 bases are TGTGCCAGCAGTCTCCGGACTAGCGGGAGCTGGGAGACCCAGTACTTC.

The V gene is TRBV6-6, the J gene TRBJ2-1, with D possibly TRBD1 on 5 matching bases. The CDR3 runs to 13 residues. From germline, CDR1 is MNHNY and CDR2 SVGAGI (reference sequence). V was shortened by 6 bases and J by 7 bases, with 13 bases between the two germline ends. Written as DNA, the CDR3 is TGTGCCAGCAGCCCCCTCCAGGGTAATGAGCAGTTCTTC. This codes for CASSPLQGNEQFF.

This rearrangement joins TRBV18 to TRBJ1-4; 9 nucleotides match TRBD1. The CDR3 contains 15 residues. Trimming removed 0 bases from V and 5 bases from J; junction bases left unmatched: 1. Germline CDR1 is KGHSH and CDR2 is LQKENI. In nucleotides, the CDR3 is TGTGCCAGCTCACCACCGGACAGGGGAAATGAAAAACTGTTTTTT. Translating it yields CASSPPDRGNEKLFF.

On this clone: The identical CDR3 is also encoded by other nucleotide sequences in the sample. The chain carries TRBV7-9 and TRBJ2-7, with a tentative D call TRBD1 (6 bases). The germline V gene has CDR1 SEHNR and CDR2 FQNEAQ (reference sequence). This CDR3 region has 15 residues. The V end lost 3 bases, the J end lost 1 base, and 13 bases lay between the germline ends. CDR3 in amino acids: CASSLGPGVSYEQYF. Written as DNA, the CDR3 is TGTGCCAGCAGCTTGGGCCCAGGGGTATCCTACGAGCAGTACTTC.

Only one count was recorded for this clone. The CDR3 region has the DNA TGTGCCAGCAGTTACTCGAATAGCGGGAGTGGCAATGAGCAGTTCTTC. Its protein product is CASSYSNSGSGNEQFF. The genes are TRBV6-5 and TRBJ2-1; 9 nucleotides agree with TRBD2. CDR1 is MNHEY, CDR2 SVGAGI, per germline. Trimming removed 0 bases from V and 6 bases from J; junction bases left unmatched: 6. This CDR3 is built from 16 residues.

The chain has TRBV6-1 and TRBJ2-2; TRBD2 might be the D (5 bases). This CDR3 has 16 amino acids. Germline loops: CDR1 MNHNS, CDR2 SASEGT. The ends were cut back, 3 bases at V and 4 bases at J, with 15 bases in the middle. The chain's CDR3 is CASSDSYGKRTGELFF. The CDR3 DNA follows: TGTGCCAGCAGTGACAGTTACGGGAAACGCACCGGGGAGCTGTTTTTT.